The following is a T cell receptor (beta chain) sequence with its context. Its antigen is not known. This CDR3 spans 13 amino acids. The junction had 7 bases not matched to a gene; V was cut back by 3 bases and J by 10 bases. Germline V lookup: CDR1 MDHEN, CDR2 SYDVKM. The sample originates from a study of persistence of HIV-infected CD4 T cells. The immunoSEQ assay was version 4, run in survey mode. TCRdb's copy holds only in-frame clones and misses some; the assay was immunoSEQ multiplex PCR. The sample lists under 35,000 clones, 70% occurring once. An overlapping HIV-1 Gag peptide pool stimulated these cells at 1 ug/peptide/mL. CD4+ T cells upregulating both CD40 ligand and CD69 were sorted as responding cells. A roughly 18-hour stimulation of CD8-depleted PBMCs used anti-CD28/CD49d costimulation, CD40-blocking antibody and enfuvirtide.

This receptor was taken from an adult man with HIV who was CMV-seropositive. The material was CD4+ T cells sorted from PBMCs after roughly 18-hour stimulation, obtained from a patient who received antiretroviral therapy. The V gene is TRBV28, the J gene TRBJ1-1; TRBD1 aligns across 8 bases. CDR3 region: CASSFGQGRVAFF. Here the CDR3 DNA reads TGTGCCAGCAGTTTCGGACAGGGACGGGTAGCTTTCTTT.